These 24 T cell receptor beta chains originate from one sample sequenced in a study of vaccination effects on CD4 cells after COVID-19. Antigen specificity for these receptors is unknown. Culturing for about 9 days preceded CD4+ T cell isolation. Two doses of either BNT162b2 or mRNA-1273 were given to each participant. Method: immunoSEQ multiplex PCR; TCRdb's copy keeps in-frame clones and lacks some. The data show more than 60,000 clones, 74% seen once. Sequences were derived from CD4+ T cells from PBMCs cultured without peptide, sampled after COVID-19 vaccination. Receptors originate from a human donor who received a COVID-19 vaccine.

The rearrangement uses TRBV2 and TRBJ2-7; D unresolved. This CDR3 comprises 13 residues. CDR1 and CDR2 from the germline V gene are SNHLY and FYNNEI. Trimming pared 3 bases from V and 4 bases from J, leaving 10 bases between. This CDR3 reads CASSEYKGYEQYV. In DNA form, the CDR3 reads TGTGCCAGCAGTGAGTATAAGGGTTACGAGCAGTACGTC.

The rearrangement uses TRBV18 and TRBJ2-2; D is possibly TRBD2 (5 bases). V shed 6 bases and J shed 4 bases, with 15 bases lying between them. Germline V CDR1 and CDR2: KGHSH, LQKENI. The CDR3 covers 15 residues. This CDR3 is CASSPTRTGTGELFF. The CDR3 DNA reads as TGTGCCAGCTCGCCAACTAGAACCGGCACCGGGGAGCTGTTTTTT.

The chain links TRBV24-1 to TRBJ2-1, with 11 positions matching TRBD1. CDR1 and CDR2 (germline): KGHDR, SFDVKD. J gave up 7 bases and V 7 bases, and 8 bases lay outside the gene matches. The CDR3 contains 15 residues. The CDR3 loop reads CATRETGQGGNEQFF. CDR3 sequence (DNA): TGTGCCACCAGAGAGACGGGACAGGGGGGGAATGAGCAGTTCTTC.

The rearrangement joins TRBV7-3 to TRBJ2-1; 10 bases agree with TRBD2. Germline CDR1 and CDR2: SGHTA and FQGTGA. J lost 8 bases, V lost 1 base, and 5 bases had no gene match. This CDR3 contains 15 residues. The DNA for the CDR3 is TGTGCCAGCAGCTTAATAGCGGGAGGTTTCTATGAGCAGTTCTTC. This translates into CASSLIAGGFYEQFF.

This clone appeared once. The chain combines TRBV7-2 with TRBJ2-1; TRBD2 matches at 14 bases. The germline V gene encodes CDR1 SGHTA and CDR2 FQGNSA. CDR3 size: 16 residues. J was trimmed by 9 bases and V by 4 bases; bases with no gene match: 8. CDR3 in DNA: TGTGCCAGCAGCTCTCCAAGACTAGCGGGGGGGCCTGAGCAGTTCTTC. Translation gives CASSSPRLAGGPEQFF.

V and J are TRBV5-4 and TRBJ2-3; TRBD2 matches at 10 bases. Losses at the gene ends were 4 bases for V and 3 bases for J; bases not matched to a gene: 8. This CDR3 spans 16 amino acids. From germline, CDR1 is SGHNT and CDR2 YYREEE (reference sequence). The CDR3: CASSRPSGGSTDTQYF. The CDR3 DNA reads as TGTGCCAGCAGCCGACCTAGCGGGGGTTCTACAGATACGCAGTATTTT.

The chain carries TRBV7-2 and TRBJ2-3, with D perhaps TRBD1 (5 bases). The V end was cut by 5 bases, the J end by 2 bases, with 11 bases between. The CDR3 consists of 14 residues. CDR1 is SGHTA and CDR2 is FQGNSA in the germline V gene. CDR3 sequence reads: CASSVRVTTDTQYF. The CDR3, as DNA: TGTGCCAGCAGCGTCAGGGTTACCACAGATACGCAGTATTTT.

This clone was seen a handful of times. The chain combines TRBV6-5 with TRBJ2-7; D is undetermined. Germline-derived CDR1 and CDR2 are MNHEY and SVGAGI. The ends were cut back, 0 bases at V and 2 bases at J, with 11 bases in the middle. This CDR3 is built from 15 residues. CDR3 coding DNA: TGTGCCAGCAGTTACTCCTTGGCAGGTGCCTACGAGCAGTACGTC. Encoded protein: CASSYSLAGAYEQYV.

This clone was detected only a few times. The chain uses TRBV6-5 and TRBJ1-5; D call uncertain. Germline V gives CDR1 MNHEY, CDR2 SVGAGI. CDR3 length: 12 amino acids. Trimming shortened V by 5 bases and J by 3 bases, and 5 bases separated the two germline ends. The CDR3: CASSQDNQPQHF. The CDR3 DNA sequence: TGTGCCAGCAGTCAGGACAATCAGCCCCAGCATTTT.

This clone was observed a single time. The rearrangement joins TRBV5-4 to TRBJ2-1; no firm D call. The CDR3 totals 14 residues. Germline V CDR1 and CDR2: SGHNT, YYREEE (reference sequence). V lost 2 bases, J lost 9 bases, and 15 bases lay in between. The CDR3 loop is CASSLRIDGSEQFF. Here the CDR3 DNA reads TGTGCCAGCAGCTTACGAATCGACGGTAGTGAGCAGTTCTTC. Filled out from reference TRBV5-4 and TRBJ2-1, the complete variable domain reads ETGVTQSPTHLIKTRGQQVTLRCSSQSGHNTVSWYQQALGQGPQFIFQYYREEENGRGNFPPRFSGLQFPNYSSELNVNALELDDSALYLCASSLRIDGSEQFFGPGTRLTVL.

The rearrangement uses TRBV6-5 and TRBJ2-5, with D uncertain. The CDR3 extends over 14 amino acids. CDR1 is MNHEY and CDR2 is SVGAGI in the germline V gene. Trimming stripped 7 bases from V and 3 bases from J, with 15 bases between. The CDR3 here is CASTESQGEETQYF. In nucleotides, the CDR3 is TGTGCCAGCACCGAGTCCCAAGGTGAAGAGACCCAGTACTTC.

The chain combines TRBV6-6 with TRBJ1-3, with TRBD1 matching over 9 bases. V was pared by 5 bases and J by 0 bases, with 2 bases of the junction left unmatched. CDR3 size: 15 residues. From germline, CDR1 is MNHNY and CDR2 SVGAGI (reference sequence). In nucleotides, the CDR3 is TGTGCCAGCAGTACAGGGGGCGCCTCTGGAAACACCATATATTTT. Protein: CASSTGGASGNTIYF.

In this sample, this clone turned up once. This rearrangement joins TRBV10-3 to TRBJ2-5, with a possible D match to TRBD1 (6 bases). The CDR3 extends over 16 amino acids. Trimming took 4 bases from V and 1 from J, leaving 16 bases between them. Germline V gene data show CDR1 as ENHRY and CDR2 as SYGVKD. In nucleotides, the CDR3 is TGTGCCATCAGTGGGGCAGGGGCGCTTTCCCAAGAGACCCAGTACTTC. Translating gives CAISGAGALSQETQYF.

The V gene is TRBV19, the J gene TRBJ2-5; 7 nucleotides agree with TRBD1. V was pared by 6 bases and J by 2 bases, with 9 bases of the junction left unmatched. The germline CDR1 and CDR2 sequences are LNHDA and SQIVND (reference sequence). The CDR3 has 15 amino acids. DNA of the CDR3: TGTGCCAGTAGAATAACCGGGACAGCACAAGAGACCCAGTACTTC. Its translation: CASRITGTAQETQYF.

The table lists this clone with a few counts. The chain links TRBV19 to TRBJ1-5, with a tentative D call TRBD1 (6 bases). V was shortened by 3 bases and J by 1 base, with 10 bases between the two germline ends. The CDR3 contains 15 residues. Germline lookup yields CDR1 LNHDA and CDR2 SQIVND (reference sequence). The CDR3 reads CASSIGQGSNQPQHF. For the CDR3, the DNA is TGTGCCAGTAGTATTGGTCAGGGGAGCAATCAGCCCCAGCATTTT.

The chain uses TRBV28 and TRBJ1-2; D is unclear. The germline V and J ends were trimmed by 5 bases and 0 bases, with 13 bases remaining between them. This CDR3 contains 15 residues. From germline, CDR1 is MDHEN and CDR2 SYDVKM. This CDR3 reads CASSPRFAPNYGYTF. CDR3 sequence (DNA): TGTGCCAGCAGTCCCCGGTTTGCTCCTAACTATGGCTACACCTTC.

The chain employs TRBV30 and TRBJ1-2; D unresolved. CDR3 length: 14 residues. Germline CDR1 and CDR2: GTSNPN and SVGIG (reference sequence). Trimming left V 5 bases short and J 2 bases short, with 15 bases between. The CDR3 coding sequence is TGTGCCTGGGCCTCGAGGGCGAGCAACTATGGCTACACCTTC. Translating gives CAWASRASNYGYTF.

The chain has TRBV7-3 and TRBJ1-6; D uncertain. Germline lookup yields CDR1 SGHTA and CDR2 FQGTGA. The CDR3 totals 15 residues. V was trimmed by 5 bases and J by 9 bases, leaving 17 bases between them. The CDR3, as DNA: TGTGCCAGCAGCGCCTACGGTGGGAAGGCTTCACCCCTCCACTTT. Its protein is CASSAYGGKASPLHF.

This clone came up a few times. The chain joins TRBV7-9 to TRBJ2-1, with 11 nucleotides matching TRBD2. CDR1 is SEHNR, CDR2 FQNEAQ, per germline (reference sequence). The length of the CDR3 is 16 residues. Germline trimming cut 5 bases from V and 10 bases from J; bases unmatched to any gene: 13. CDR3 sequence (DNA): TGTGCCAGCAGCGGGATGGGGACTAGCGGACTGAAGGAGCAGTTCTTC. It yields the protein CASSGMGTSGLKEQFF.

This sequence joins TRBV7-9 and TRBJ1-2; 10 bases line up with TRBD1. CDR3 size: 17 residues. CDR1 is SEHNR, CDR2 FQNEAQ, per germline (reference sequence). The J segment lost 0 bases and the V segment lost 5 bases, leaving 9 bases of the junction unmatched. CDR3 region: CASSPWTGGKANYGYTF. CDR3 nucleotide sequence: TGTGCCAGCAGCCCCTGGACAGGGGGTAAAGCTAACTATGGCTACACCTTC.

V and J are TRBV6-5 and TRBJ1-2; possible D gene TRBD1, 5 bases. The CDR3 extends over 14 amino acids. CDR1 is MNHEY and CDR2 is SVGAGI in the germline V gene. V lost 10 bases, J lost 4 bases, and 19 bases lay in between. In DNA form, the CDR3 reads TGTGCCACCTATAACCGGGACGGAATCTATGGCTACACCTTC. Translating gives CATYNRDGIYGYTF.

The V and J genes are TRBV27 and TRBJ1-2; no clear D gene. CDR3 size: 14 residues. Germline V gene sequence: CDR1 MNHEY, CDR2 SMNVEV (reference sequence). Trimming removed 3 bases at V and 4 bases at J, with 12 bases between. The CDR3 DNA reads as TGTGCCAGCAGTTTTAGGGATTTAGGCTATGGCTACACCTTC. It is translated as CASSFRDLGYGYTF.

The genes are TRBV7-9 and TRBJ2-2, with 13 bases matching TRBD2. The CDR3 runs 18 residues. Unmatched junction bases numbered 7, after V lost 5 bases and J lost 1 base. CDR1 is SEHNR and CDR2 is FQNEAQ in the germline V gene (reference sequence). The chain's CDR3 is CASSARLAGGRNTGELFF. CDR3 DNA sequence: TGTGCCAGCAGCGCCAGACTAGCGGGGGGCCGGAACACCGGGGAGCTGTTTTTT.

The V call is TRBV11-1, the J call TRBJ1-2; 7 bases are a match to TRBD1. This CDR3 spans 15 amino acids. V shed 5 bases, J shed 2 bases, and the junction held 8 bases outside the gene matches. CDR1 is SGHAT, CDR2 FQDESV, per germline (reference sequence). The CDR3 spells CASSATGETNYGYTF. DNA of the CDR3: TGTGCCAGCAGCGCCACAGGGGAGACCAACTATGGCTACACCTTC.